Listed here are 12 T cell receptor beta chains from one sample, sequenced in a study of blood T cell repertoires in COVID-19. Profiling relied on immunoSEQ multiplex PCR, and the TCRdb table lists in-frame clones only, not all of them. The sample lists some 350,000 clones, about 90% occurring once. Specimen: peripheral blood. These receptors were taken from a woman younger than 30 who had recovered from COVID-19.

DNA of the CDR3: TGTGCCAGCCGACAGGGTGGCACCGGGGAGCTGTTTTTT. Protein product: CASRQGGTGELFF. The gene calls are TRBV25-1 and TRBJ2-2, with TRBD1 matching 7 bases. Germline assignment: CDR1 MGHDK and CDR2 SYGVNS. Unmatched junction bases numbered 4, after V lost 8 bases and J lost 4 bases. This CDR3 spans 13 amino acids. Full variable domain (missing parts from reference TRBV25-1 and TRBJ2-2): EADIYQTPRYLVIGTGKKITLECSQTMGHDKMYWYQQDPGMELHLIHYSYGVNSTEKGDLSSESTVSRIRTEHFPLTLESARPSHTSQYLCASRQGGTGELFFGEGSRLTVL.

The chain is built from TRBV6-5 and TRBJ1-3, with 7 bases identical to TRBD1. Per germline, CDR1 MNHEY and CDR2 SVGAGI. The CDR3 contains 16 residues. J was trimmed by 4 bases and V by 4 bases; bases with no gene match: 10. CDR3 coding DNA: TGTGCCAGCAGTTTAAGTCCAGGGGGTCCCGGAAACACCATATATTTT. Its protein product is CASSLSPGGPGNTIYF.

The CDR3, as DNA: TGCGCCAGCAGCCAAGAAGGGCGGGTGGGTCTCTATGGCTACACCTTC. Translation gives CASSQEGRVGLYGYTF. The chain recombines TRBV4-1 with TRBJ1-2, with no clear D. V was trimmed by 0 bases and J by 4 bases, leaving 15 bases between them. The CDR3 has 16 residues. Per the germline V gene, CDR1 is MGHRA and CDR2 is YSYEKL.

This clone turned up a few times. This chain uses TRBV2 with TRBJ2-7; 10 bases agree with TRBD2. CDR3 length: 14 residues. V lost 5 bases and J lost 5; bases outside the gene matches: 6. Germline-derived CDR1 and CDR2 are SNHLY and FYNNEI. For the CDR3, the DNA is TGTGCCAGCAGTCCGTCTAGCGGGAGCCACGAGCAGTACGTC. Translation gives CASSPSSGSHEQYV.

CDR3 region: CASSIGVGRNTEAFF. The CDR3 bases are TGTGCCAGCTCAATAGGAGTTGGTAGGAACACTGAAGCTTTCTTT. The rearrangement joins TRBV18 to TRBJ1-1; unclear D gene. Trimming shortened V by 5 bases and J by 1 base, and 14 bases separated the two germline ends. Looked up from germline, CDR1 is KGHSH and CDR2 is LQKENI. The CDR3 spans 15 residues.

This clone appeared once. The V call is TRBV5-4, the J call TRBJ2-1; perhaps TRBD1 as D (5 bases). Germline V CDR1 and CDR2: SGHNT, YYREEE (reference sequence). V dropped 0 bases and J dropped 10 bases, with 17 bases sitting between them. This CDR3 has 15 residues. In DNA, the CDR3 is TGTGCCAGCAGCTTGGGGGCCCGTGGGGCTTACGAGCAGTTCTTC. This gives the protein CASSLGARGAYEQFF.

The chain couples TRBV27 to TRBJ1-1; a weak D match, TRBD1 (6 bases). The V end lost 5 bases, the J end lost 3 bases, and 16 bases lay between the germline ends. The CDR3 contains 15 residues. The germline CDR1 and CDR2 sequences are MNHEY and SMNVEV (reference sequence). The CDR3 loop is CASSLGAGVDTEAFF. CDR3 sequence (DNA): TGTGCCAGCAGTCTAGGGGCAGGGGTGGACACTGAAGCTTTCTTT.

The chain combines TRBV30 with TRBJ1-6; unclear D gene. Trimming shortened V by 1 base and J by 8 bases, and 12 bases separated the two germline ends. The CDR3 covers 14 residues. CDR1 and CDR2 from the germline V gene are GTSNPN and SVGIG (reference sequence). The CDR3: CAWSAGRPDSPLHF. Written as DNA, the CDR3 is TGTGCCTGGAGTGCCGGGAGGCCGGATTCACCCCTCCACTTT.

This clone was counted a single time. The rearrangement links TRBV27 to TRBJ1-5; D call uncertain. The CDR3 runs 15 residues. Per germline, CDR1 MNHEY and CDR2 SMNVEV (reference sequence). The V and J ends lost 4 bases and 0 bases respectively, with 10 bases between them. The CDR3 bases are TGTGCCAGCAGTTCCCAGAGAGGTAGCAATCAGCCCCAGCATTTT. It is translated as CASSSQRGSNQPQHF.

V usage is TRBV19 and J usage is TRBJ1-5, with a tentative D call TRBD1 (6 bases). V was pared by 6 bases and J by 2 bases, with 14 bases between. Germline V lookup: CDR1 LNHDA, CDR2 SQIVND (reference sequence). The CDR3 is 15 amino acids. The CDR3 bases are TGTGCCAGTAGACCCGGGGGGGGCCGCAATCAGCCCCAGCATTTT. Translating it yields CASRPGGGRNQPQHF. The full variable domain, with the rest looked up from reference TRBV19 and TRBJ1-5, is DGGITQSPKYLFRKEGQNVTLSCEQNLNHDAMYWYRQDPGQGLRLIYYSQIVNDFQKGDIAEGYSVSREKKESFPLTVTSAQKNPTAFYLCASRPGGGRNQPQHFGDGTRLSIL.

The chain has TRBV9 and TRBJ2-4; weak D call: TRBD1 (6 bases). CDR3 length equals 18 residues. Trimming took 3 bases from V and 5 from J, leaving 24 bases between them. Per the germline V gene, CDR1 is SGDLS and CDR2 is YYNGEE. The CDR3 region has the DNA TGTGCCAGCAGCGCCCAAACCCCAGGGGATGGGGGCCAAAACATTCAGTACTTC. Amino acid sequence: CASSAQTPGDGGQNIQYF.

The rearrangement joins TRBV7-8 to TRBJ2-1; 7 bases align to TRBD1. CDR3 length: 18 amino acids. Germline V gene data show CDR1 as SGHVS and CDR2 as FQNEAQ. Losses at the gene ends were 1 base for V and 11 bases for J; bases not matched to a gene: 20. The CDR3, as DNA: TGTGCCAGCAGCTTAGTTGGTACAGGGGCTAGCAGACACGTCAAGCAGTTCTTC. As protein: CASSLVGTGASRHVKQFF.